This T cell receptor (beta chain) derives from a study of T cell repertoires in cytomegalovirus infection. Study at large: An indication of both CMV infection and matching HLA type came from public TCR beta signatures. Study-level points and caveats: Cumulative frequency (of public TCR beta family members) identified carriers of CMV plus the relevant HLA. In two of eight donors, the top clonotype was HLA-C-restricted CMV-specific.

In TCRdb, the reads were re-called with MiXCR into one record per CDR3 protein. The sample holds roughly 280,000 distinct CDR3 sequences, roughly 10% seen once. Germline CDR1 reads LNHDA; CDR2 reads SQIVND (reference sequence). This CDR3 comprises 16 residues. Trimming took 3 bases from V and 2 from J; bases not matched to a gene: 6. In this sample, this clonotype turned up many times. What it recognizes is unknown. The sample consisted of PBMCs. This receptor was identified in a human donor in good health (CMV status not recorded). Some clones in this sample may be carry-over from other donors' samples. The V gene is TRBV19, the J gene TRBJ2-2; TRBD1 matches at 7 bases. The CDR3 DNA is TGTGCCAGTAGTATTGAAGACAGGGCTAACACCGGGGAGCTGTTTTTT. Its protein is CASSIEDRANTGELFF.